A single sample gave rise to the 23 T cell receptor beta chains below, sequenced in a study of blood T cell repertoires in COVID-19. Produced via immunoSEQ multiplex PCR; TCRdb's table is partial and in-frame only. Seen here are around 140,000 clones, 80% observed once, and the top ten hold around 3.7%. Input material: peripheral blood. These receptors all stem from a man between 70 and 80 years old who had recovered from COVID-19.

The chain is built from TRBV7-6 and TRBJ1-2; no clear D. Between the trimmed V and J ends, which lost 5 bases and 6 bases, there was a span of 19 bases. Germline V gene sequence: CDR1 SGHVS, CDR2 FNYEAQ. This CDR3 has 15 amino acids. CDR3 residues: CASSPHLGRLDGYTF. The CDR3 nucleotides are TGTGCCAGCAGCCCTCATCTGGGGAGGTTGGATGGCTACACCTTC.

The CDR3 spells CASSSGFGVGEQYF. The CDR3 DNA is TGTGCCAGCAGCTCCGGGTTTGGAGTTGGGGAGCAGTACTTC. This chain links TRBV5-4 with TRBJ2-7; unclear D gene. The V gene's germline CDR1 is SGHNT and CDR2 YYREEE (reference sequence). CDR3 length: 14 residues. V lost 3 bases to trimming and J lost 7 bases, with 17 bases between them.

The CDR3 nucleotides are TGTGCCACCAGTGATCCCCGGCGGTGGGATGAGCAGTTCTTC. Translated, it gives CATSDPRRWDEQFF. The chain joins TRBV24-1 to TRBJ2-1; D is unclear. The CDR3 is made up of 14 amino acids. The V end was cut by 3 bases, the J end by 8 bases, with 13 bases between. Germline CDR1 reads KGHDR; CDR2 reads SFDVKD.

The J gene is TRBJ2-6, the V gene TRBV29-1; the D is unclear. V lost 7 bases and J 1 base, leaving 5 bases between the germline ends. The germline V gene encodes CDR1 SQVTM and CDR2 ANQGSEA. The CDR3 is 12 residues long. The CDR3 DNA sequence: TGCAGCGCCCGTTCTGGGGCCAACGTCCTGACTTTC. Its protein product is CSARSGANVLTF. The entire variable domain, with the rest obtained from reference TRBV29-1 and TRBJ2-6, is as follows: SAVISQKPSRDICQRGTSLTIQCQVDSQVTMMFWYRQQPGQSLTLIATANQGSEATYESGFVIDKFPISRPNLTFSTLTVSNMSPEDSSIYLCSARSGANVLTFGAGSRLTVL.

CDR3 bases: TGTGCCAGCAGCCGCCGGGAAGGGAAGTACGAGCAGTTCTTC. Its translation: CASSRREGKYEQFF. The chain carries TRBV6-5 and TRBJ2-1, with D possibly TRBD2 on 5 matching bases. Germline CDR1 and CDR2: MNHEY and SVGAGI. V was shortened by 6 bases and J by 10 bases, with 19 bases between the two germline ends. CDR3 length: 14 amino acids.

V is TRBV5-1 and J is TRBJ2-7; 8 positions agree with TRBD1. Losses at the gene ends were 4 bases for V and 2 bases for J; bases not matched to a gene: 2. The CDR3 covers 13 residues. Germline V CDR1 and CDR2: SGHRS, YFSETQ. The CDR3 spells CASSPDRAYEQYF. The CDR3 region has the DNA TGCGCCAGCAGCCCGGACAGGGCCTACGAGCAGTACTTC.

The chain couples TRBV25-1 to TRBJ2-3, with 7 bases lining up with TRBD2. J gave up 3 bases and V 3 bases, and 9 bases lay outside the gene matches. CDR1 MGHDK and CDR2 SYGVNS come from the germline V gene. The CDR3 totals 16 residues. The DNA for the CDR3 is TGTGCCAGCAGTGATGGCCCCGGGGGGTGGACAGATACGCAGTATTTT. Translation gives CASSDGPGGWTDTQYF.

This clone was observed a handful of times. The rearrangement links TRBV7-8 to TRBJ1-1; D might be TRBD1 (5 bases). There are 15 residues in the CDR3. CDR1 SGHVS and CDR2 FQNEAQ come from the germline V gene. Trimming cost V 1 base and J 1 base, with 10 bases left between them. Written as DNA, the CDR3 is TGTGCCAGCAGCTTAGGCAGGGTGGCGAACACTGAAGCTTTCTTT. This gives the protein CASSLGRVANTEAFF. The whole variable domain, remainder taken from reference TRBV7-8 and TRBJ1-1, is GAGVSQSPRYKVAKRGQDVALRCDPISGHVSLFWYQQALGQGPEFLTYFQNEAQLDKSGLPSDRFFAERPEGSVSTLKIQRTQQEDSAVYLCASSLGRVANTEAFFGQGTRLTVV.

This clone was recorded a few times. Here the CDR3 reads CASRVTGANTEAFF. The CDR3 nucleotides are TGTGCCAGCAGGGTTACAGGGGCGAATACTGAAGCTTTCTTT. This rearrangement joins TRBV2 to TRBJ1-1; 7 positions agree with TRBD1. Trimming at V came to 6 bases and at J to 5 bases, leaving 9 bases not matched to a gene. The CDR3 loop spans 14 amino acids. CDR1 and CDR2 from the germline V gene are SNHLY and FYNNEI.

The CDR3 here is CASTATGSSYEQYF. The CDR3 coding sequence is TGTGCCAGCACCGCGACAGGTAGCTCCTACGAGCAGTACTTC. The rearrangement joins TRBV6-5 to TRBJ2-7; a possible D gene is TRBD1 (6 bases). Trimming shortened V by 7 bases and J by 0 bases, and 13 bases separated the two germline ends. The CDR3 length is 14 residues. Germline-derived CDR1 and CDR2 are MNHEY and SVGAGI.

The genes are TRBV7-3 and TRBJ2-1; the D gene is possibly TRBD1 (5 bases). The V and J ends lost 2 bases and 3 bases respectively, with 8 bases between them. Per germline, CDR1 SGHTA and CDR2 FQGTGA. The CDR3 sequence is 14 residues long. The CDR3 DNA sequence: TGTGCCAGCAGCTTACTGGGGCACTACAATGAGCAGTTCTTC. As protein: CASSLLGHYNEQFF.

This chain joins TRBV24-1 and TRBJ2-6; TRBD1 might be the D (5 bases). The germline gives CDR1 KGHDR, CDR2 SFDVKD. The CDR3 has 15 residues. V dropped 3 bases and J dropped 1 base, with 6 bases sitting between them. The CDR3 DNA reads TGTGCCACCAGTGATGGGGCGTCTGGGGCCAACGTCCTGACTTTC. Translating it yields CATSDGASGANVLTF.

V gene TRBV3-1 (or the pseudogene TRBV3-2) combines with J gene TRBJ1-3; perhaps TRBD1 as D (6 bases). The germline gives CDR1 LGHDT, CDR2 YNNKEL (reference sequence). V lost 4 bases and J lost 7, with 17 bases in between. The CDR3 loop spans 15 amino acids. CDR3 coding DNA: TGTGCCAGCAGCCCCATGGGGGGGCAGCGGAACACCATATATTTT. Translated: CASSPMGGQRNTIYF.

V usage is TRBV6-1 and J usage is TRBJ1-2; no definite D call. This CDR3 has 12 amino acids. V was trimmed by 2 bases and J by 9 bases, leaving 10 bases between them. CDR1 MNHNS and CDR2 SASEGT come from the germline V gene. The CDR3 DNA follows: TGTGCCAGCAGTGAACAGGATGTGCGCTACACCTTC. Translation: CASSEQDVRYTF.

The chain is built from TRBV5-6 and TRBJ2-3; TRBD2 aligns across 10 bases. CDR1 is SGHDT and CDR2 is YYEEEE in the germline V gene. The length of the CDR3 is 14 residues. J lost 5 bases, V lost 8 bases, and 8 bases had no gene match. The CDR3 region is CARGEREGRDTQYF. DNA of the CDR3: TGTGCCAGAGGTGAGCGGGAGGGAAGAGATACGCAGTATTTT.

The chain has TRBV27 and TRBJ1-5; 7 nucleotides match TRBD1. J was trimmed by 4 bases and V by 7 bases; bases with no gene match: 13. CDR3 length: 16 residues. Germline CDR1 is MNHEY and CDR2 is SMNVEV (reference sequence). The CDR3 DNA sequence: TGTGCCAGCAAATCGACAGGGAGGACACCTAATCAGCCCCAGCATTTT. Translating it yields CASKSTGRTPNQPQHF.

The rearrangement uses TRBV4-1 and TRBJ2-7; 10 bases align to TRBD1. V shed 0 bases and J 5 bases; nucleotides not matched to a gene: 7. CDR1 is MGHRA and CDR2 is YSYEKL in the germline V gene. The CDR3 extends over 16 amino acids. The CDR3 here is CASSQDRRQGANEQYF. The CDR3 DNA sequence: TGCGCCAGCAGCCAAGATCGAAGACAGGGGGCTAACGAGCAGTACTTC.

The sample holds a few counts of this clone. The CDR3 reads CASSQEAGGAADTQYF. The CDR3 DNA sequence: TGTGCCAGCAGCCAAGAGGCGGGAGGGGCAGCAGATACGCAGTATTTT. The V gene is TRBV4-2, the J gene TRBJ2-3, with 9 bases lining up with TRBD2. With V trimmed by 0 bases and J by 4 bases, 5 bases remained unmatched. CDR3 length equals 16 residues. Germline loops: CDR1 LGHNA, CDR2 YNFKEQ.

The CDR3 DNA reads as TGTGCCTGGAGTCGACTCGCGGCGGGAAACACCATATATTTT. Encoded protein: CAWSRLAAGNTIYF. The genes are TRBV30 and TRBJ1-3; D gene unclear. From germline, CDR1 is GTSNPN and CDR2 SVGIG (reference sequence). This CDR3 comprises 14 residues. Trimming stripped 2 bases from V and 4 bases from J, with 12 bases between. Using reference TRBV30 and TRBJ1-3 for the parts outside the CDR3, the full variable domain is SQTIHQWPATLVQPVGSPLSLECTVEGTSNPNLYWYRQAAGRGLQLLFYSVGIGQISSEVPQNLSASRPQDRQFILSSKKLLLSDSGFYLCAWSRLAAGNTIYFGEGSWLTVV.

V and J are TRBV19 and TRBJ2-5; possibly TRBD2 for D (5 bases). The CDR3 spans 14 residues. V was pared by 7 bases and J by 7 bases, with 19 bases between. Germline CDR1 reads LNHDA; CDR2 reads SQIVND (reference sequence). This CDR3 is CASKNTGWEGTQYF. CDR3 DNA sequence: TGTGCCAGTAAGAACACGGGATGGGAAGGGACCCAGTACTTC.

The V and J genes are TRBV24-1 and TRBJ1-1, with D uncertain. Germline CDR1 KGHDR, CDR2 SFDVKD. CDR3 length: 13 residues. Deletions cut 6 bases from V and 1 base from J, with 8 bases between. CDR3 sequence: CATSNHKNTEAFF. The CDR3 DNA reads as TGTGCCACCAGTAATCACAAGAACACTGAAGCTTTCTTT.

The chain carries TRBV5-1 and TRBJ2-5; 14 bases map to TRBD2. Germline V CDR1 and CDR2: SGHRS, YFSETQ. The CDR3 runs to 15 residues. J gave up 4 bases and V 4 bases, and 3 bases lay outside the gene matches. The CDR3 protein is CASSRGTSGGETQYF. The CDR3 nucleotides read TGCGCCAGCAGCAGGGGGACTAGCGGGGGAGAGACCCAGTACTTC.

The chain carries TRBV7-9 and TRBJ2-7; D uncertain. This CDR3 has 13 amino acids. Trimming pared 4 bases from V and 3 bases from J, leaving 10 bases between. From germline, CDR1 is SEHNR and CDR2 FQNEAQ (reference sequence). CDR3 sequence: CASSWREGYEQYF. DNA for the CDR3: TGTGCCAGCAGCTGGAGAGAAGGCTACGAGCAGTACTTC.